The sequence of this TCR beta chain was determined in a study of shared clonotypes between healthy human individuals. General observations from the study: Unshared clonotypes carried lower generation probabilities than those common to all four donors.

The repertoire was sequenced with immunoSEQ multiplex PCR; TCRdb's copy has only in-frame clones and lacks some. The sample lists roughly 1 million clones, 75% to 80% occurring once. V lost 1 base to trimming and J lost 2 bases, with 6 bases between them. Germline CDR1 SGHRS, CDR2 YFSETQ. This CDR3 comprises 14 residues. The count of this clone is one. What it binds is unknown. This clonotype originated in a man aged 18 to 30 in good health. Some clones in this sample may be carry-over from other donors' samples. The V call is TRBV5-1, the J call TRBJ1-4; maybe TRBD1 (5 bases). The sample taken for sequencing was memory CD4+ T cells from PBMCs. Indicated subset: CD45RA-negative fraction. The chain's CDR3 is CASSLRGTNEKLFF. The DNA for the CDR3 is TGCGCCAGCAGCTTGCGGGGCACTAATGAAAAACTGTTTTTT.